The 10 T cell receptor beta chains listed next were all sequenced from one sample in a study of T cell repertoires in cytomegalovirus infection. Their antigen targets remain unknown. One entry per CDR3 protein results from TCRdb running MiXCR on the reads. Of some 940,000 distinct CDR3 sequences listed, 25% to 40% are singletons. Sequences were derived from cultured CD8+ T cells from PBMCs, sampled from culture after CMV antigen stimulation. These receptors were obtained from a human donor in good health (CMV status not recorded). Some clones in this sample may be carry-over from other donors' samples.

Only a few counts were recorded for this clonotype. CDR3 amino acids: CASTRQLVTSKPPVTDTQYF. The DNA of the CDR3 is TGTGCCAGCACCAGACAGCTAGTTACGTCGAAACCCCCGGTCACAGATACGCAGTATTTT. The gene calls are TRBV6-6 and TRBJ2-3; D is perhaps TRBD1 (5 bases). The CDR3 has 20 residues. Trimming shortened V by 7 bases and J by 2 bases, and 31 bases separated the two germline ends. Germline CDR1 MNHNY, CDR2 SVGAGI (reference sequence).

The rearrangement joins TRBV27 to TRBJ2-2; D unclear. Trimming took off 1 base at V and 4 bases at J, with 10 bases between the two ends. CDR1 is MNHEY, CDR2 SMNVEV, per germline (reference sequence). The CDR3 runs 15 residues. Here the CDR3 reads CASSLFGVATGELFF. In nucleotides, the CDR3 is TGTGCCAGCAGTTTATTTGGGGTTGCCACCGGGGAGCTGTTTTTT.

The V gene is TRBV5-4, the J gene TRBJ2-7, with 11 bases matching TRBD1. CDR3 size: 15 residues. Trimming took 3 bases from V and 2 from J; bases not matched to a gene: 4. Germline V lookup: CDR1 SGHNT, CDR2 YYREEE (reference sequence). CDR3 nucleotide sequence: TGTGCCAGCAGCTGGGGACAGGGGGAGACCTACGAGCAGTACTTC. Protein product: CASSWGQGETYEQYF. Filled out from reference TRBV5-4 and TRBJ2-7, the complete variable domain reads ETGVTQSPTHLIKTRGQQVTLRCSSQSGHNTVSWYQQALGQGPQFIFQYYREEENGRGNFPPRFSGLQFPNYSSELNVNALELDDSALYLCASSWGQGETYEQYFGPGTRLTVT.

The rearrangement uses TRBV29-1 and TRBJ1-2; no firm D call. CDR3 size: 14 residues. Germline V gene lookup returns CDR1 SQVTM and CDR2 ANQGSEA. The germline V and J ends were trimmed by 3 bases and 0 bases, with 11 bases remaining between them. Here the CDR3 DNA reads TGCAGCGTTGATAACGGCCGGACTAACTATGGCTACACCTTC. Its protein is CSVDNGRTNYGYTF.

The V call is TRBV10-2, the J call TRBJ1-1; TRBD1 matches 8 bases. This CDR3 contains 17 residues. V lost 2 bases and J lost 2; bases outside the gene matches: 10. From germline, CDR1 is WSHSY and CDR2 SAAADI. The CDR3 nucleotides read TGCGCCAGCAGTGAGCTTGGTGGGACAGGACTTAACACTGAAGCTTTCTTT. It codes for CASSELGGTGLNTEAFF.

This clonotype was recorded many times. The rearrangement joins TRBV27 to TRBJ2-3; D call uncertain. CDR1 and CDR2 (germline): MNHEY, SMNVEV (reference sequence). Between the trimmed V and J ends, which lost 6 bases and 2 bases, there was a span of 6 bases. There are 12 residues in the CDR3. The CDR3 sequence is CASRGFTDTQYF. The CDR3 nucleotides read TGTGCCAGCAGGGGCTTCACAGATACGCAGTATTTT.

V gene TRBV5-5 combines with J gene TRBJ1-2; TRBD1 matches at 8 bases. This CDR3 contains 16 residues. Germline CDR1 reads SGHKS; CDR2 reads YYEKEE (reference sequence). V was clipped by 5 bases and J by 4 bases; unmatched bases: 13. The CDR3 here is CASSSTRGRFSYGYTF. Written as DNA, the CDR3 is TGTGCCAGCAGTTCTACCAGGGGGCGCTTTTCCTATGGCTACACCTTC.

Many counts were recorded for this clonotype. The CDR3 loop is CASSLDRDRVTDTQYF. CDR3 sequence (DNA): TGTGCCAGCAGCTTAGATCGGGACAGGGTCACAGATACGCAGTATTTT. The chain uses TRBV7-2 and TRBJ2-3; 9 nucleotides align to TRBD1. This CDR3 is built from 16 residues. V shed 1 base and J 2 bases; nucleotides not matched to a gene: 4. Germline CDR1 is SGHTA and CDR2 is FQGNSA. Looking up the rest from reference TRBV7-2 and TRBJ2-3 gives the full variable domain: GAGVSQSPSNKVTEKGKDVELRCDPISGHTALYWYRQSLGQGLEFLIYFQGNSAPDKSGLPSDRFSAERTGGSVSTLTIQRTQQEDSAVYLCASSLDRDRVTDTQYFGPGTRLTVL.

This clonotype was seen a few times. V and J are TRBV7-6 and TRBJ1-5; TRBD1 matches 9 bases. From germline, CDR1 is SGHVS and CDR2 FNYEAQ. The CDR3 spans 16 residues. The junction had 6 bases not matched to a gene; V was cut back by 6 bases and J by 0 bases. CDR3 amino acids: CASSPGTGYSNQPQHF. Here the CDR3 DNA reads TGTGCCAGCAGTCCCGGGACAGGGTATAGCAATCAGCCCCAGCATTTT. The entire variable domain, with the rest obtained from reference TRBV7-6 and TRBJ1-5, is as follows: GAGVSQSPRYKVTKRGQDVALRCDPISGHVSLYWYRQALGQGPEFLTYFNYEAQQDKSGLPNDRFSAERPEGSISTLTIQRTEQRDSAMYRCASSPGTGYSNQPQHFGDGTRLSIL.

The rearrangement uses TRBV28 and TRBJ2-5, with D hard to call. Deletions cut 4 bases from V and 13 bases from J, with 4 bases between. Germline lookup yields CDR1 MDHEN and CDR2 SYDVKM. The CDR3 extends over 8 amino acids. The CDR3 coding sequence is TGTGCCAGCAGTTCCTCGTACTTC. Protein: CASSSSYF.